The 16 T cell receptor beta chains below all came from one sample that was sequenced in a study of CXCR3-negative and CXCR3-positive naive CD8 T cells. The libraries of TRB cDNA were constructed through 5' RACE using UMI labels. No DNA is given; TCRdb re-called the 5' RACE reads and lists each CDR3 protein once. The sample holds 150,000 or so distinct CDR3 sequences. Study-wide results and caveats: Greater hydrophobicity was found in TRB CDR3s of CXCR3-positive naive cells than of CXCR3-negative naive cells.

The antigens these receptors bind are not known. The sample was naive CXCR3+ CD8+ T cells from blood. Documented subset: CD45RO-CCR7+CD27+CD95- naive CD8+ T cells expressing CXCR3 (TNR3+). The receptors derive from a human donor in good health. Some clones in this sample may be carry-over from other donors' samples.

The chain couples TRBV14 to TRBJ2-1; absent DNA, TCRdb's TRBD1 call cannot be checked. CDR1 SGHDN and CDR2 FVKESK come from the germline V gene. The CDR3 extends over 15 amino acids. The CDR3 is CASSQSPGSYNEQFF.

This chain uses TRBV20-1 with TRBJ2-7; the D gene TCRdb calls, TRBD2, cannot be checked with no DNA. The CDR3 extends over 13 amino acids. The germline CDR1 and CDR2 sequences are DFQATT and SNEGSKA (reference sequence). The CDR3 reads CSAIGPYSYEQYF.

V and J are TRBV12-3 or TRBV12-4 and TRBJ2-5; as DNA is missing, the TRBD1 call by TCRdb cannot be tested. This CDR3 contains 13 residues. CDR3 in amino acids: CASSSPQGSGQYF.

V is TRBV6-5 and J is TRBJ1-1; TCRdb designates TRBD1, a call that cannot be tested without DNA. The length of the CDR3 is 16 residues. The germline V gene has CDR1 MNHEY and CDR2 SVGAGI. Here the CDR3 reads CASSYGVPGLNTEAFF.

The chain employs TRBV3-1 and TRBJ2-1; TCRdb selects TRBD1, and the lack of DNA leaves this call unchecked. The CDR3 length is 15 residues. The V gene's germline CDR1 is LGHDT and CDR2 YNNKEL (reference sequence). The CDR3 spells CASSLSWGGIDEQFF.

The chain joins TRBV12-3 or TRBV12-4 to TRBJ1-2; checking the TCRdb D call of TRBD1 is not possible without DNA. This CDR3 contains 13 residues. The CDR3 region is CASSLDSSFGYTF.

The rearrangement links TRBV4-3 to TRBJ1-2; the TCRdb D gene call, TRBD1, has no DNA to confirm it. Germline V gene lookup returns CDR1 LGHNA and CDR2 YSLEER. The CDR3 contains 16 residues. The CDR3: CASSQDREGASYGYTF.

V usage is TRBV29-1 and J usage is TRBJ2-7; TCRdb lists TRBD1, though no DNA is available to test this call. This CDR3 spans 12 amino acids. Germline values: CDR1 SQVTM, CDR2 ANQGSEA. Here the CDR3 reads CSVVQDSTLQYF.

This rearrangement joins TRBV21-1 to TRBJ2-7; checking the TCRdb D call of TRBD2 is not possible without DNA. TRBV21-1 is a pseudogene locus. The CDR3 covers 18 residues. This CDR3 reads CASSKVNSGRGATYEQYF.

The V and J genes are TRBV4-1 and TRBJ1-1. Germline V lookup: CDR1 MGHRA, CDR2 YSYEKL. This CDR3 contains 15 residues. CDR3 loop: CASSQDMEGYTEAFF.

The chain is built from TRBV27 and TRBJ1-1. The CDR3 consists of 13 residues. Germline V gene sequence: CDR1 MNHEY, CDR2 SMNVEV (reference sequence). Here the CDR3 reads CASSLWLNTEAFF.

The genes are TRBV29-1 and TRBJ2-7; TCRdb lists TRBD2, though no DNA is available to test this call. Germline lookup yields CDR1 SQVTM and CDR2 ANQGSEA. The CDR3 loop spans 14 amino acids. The chain's CDR3 is CSVELLAGPYEQYF.

V usage is TRBV10-3 and J usage is TRBJ1-1; the TCRdb call, TRBD1, lacks DNA for checking. Germline CDR1 is ENHRY and CDR2 is SYGVKD. CDR3 length: 16 residues. The CDR3 sequence is CAIRDPGDRNDTEAFF.

The chain combines TRBV15 with TRBJ2-1. CDR1 LNHNV and CDR2 YYDKDF come from the germline V gene (reference sequence). The CDR3 length is 12 residues. The CDR3 sequence is CATSRASHEQFF.

The chain employs TRBV21-1 and TRBJ2-3. TRBV21-1 constitutes a pseudogene. The CDR3 has 11 amino acids. CDR3: CASLPTDTQYF.

This sequence joins TRBV29-1 and TRBJ2-7. This CDR3 has 13 amino acids. Germline V gene data show CDR1 as SQVTM and CDR2 as ANQGSEA. The CDR3 here is CSASDRSSYEQYF.